What follows is one T cell receptor (beta chain) and its context. Its antigen is unknown. Assay used: immunoSEQ multiplex PCR; TCRdb lists only in-frame clones, some missing. The table shows hundreds of thousands of clones, with approximately 82% occurring only once. These data come from a study of cytomegalovirus exposure and HLA in healthy donors. Study findings and constraints: Reports credit the classifier with highly specific, highly sensitive diagnosis of cytomegalovirus status. Listed as cytomegalovirus-associated were over 150 TCR beta chains. Specificity of three CMV-associated chains for CMV antigens was verified in vitro.

The germline gives CDR1 MGHRA, CDR2 YSYEKL. The ends lost 4 bases at V and 5 bases at J; junction bases unmatched: 4. The CDR3 is 16 residues long. The donors were part of the validation cohort of 120 or so subjects. That cohort was separate from the first cohort, which comprised fewer than 800 subjects. The receptor comes from a woman under 30 in good health and CMV-seronegative. The chain carries TRBV4-1 and TRBJ2-2; 13 bases fit TRBD2. The sample was PBMCs. CDR3 protein: CASSRGLAGRTGELFF. CDR3 nucleotide sequence: TGCGCCAGCAGCCGGGGACTAGCGGGGAGGACCGGGGAGCTGTTTTTT.